This TCR beta chain was obtained from a study of T cell responses to AZD1222 COVID-19 vaccine. The method was immunoSEQ multiplex PCR; TCRdb's version includes in-frame clones alone and lacks a portion of them. This table has more than 50,000 clones, 75% to 85% appearing once. Remarks on this clone: Antigen unknown.

Whole-study findings and limits: Sampled repertoires all dated from after the peak T cell response.

V was trimmed by 1 base and J by 2 bases, leaving 8 bases between them. Looked up from germline, CDR1 is SEHNR and CDR2 is FQNEAQ (reference sequence). There are 14 residues in the CDR3. The sample consisted of peripheral blood, taken on day 0 of AZD1222 vaccination. The rearrangement links TRBV7-9 to TRBJ1-1; D unclear. This TCR was recovered from an adult in good health. The CDR3 DNA follows: TGTGCCAGCAGCTTAGGGTCAGCTAACACTGAAGCTTTCTTT. Residues: CASSLGSANTEAFF.